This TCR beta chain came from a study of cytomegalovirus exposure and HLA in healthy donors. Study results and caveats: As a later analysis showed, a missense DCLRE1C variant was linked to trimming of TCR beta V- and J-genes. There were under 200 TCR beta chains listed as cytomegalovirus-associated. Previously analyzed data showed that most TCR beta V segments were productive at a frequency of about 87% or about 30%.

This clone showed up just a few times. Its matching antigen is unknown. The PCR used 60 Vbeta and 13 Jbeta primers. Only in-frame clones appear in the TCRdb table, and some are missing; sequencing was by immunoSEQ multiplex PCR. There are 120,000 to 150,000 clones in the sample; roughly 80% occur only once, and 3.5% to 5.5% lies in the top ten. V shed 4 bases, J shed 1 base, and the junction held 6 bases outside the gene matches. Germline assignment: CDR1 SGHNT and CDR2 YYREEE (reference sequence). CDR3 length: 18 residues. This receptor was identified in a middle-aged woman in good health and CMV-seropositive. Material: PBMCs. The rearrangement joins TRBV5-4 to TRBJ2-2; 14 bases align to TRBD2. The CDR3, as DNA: TGTGCCAGCAGCCCTAAGACTAGCGGGGGGGGGAACACCGGGGAGCTGTTTTTT. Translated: CASSPKTSGGGNTGELFF.